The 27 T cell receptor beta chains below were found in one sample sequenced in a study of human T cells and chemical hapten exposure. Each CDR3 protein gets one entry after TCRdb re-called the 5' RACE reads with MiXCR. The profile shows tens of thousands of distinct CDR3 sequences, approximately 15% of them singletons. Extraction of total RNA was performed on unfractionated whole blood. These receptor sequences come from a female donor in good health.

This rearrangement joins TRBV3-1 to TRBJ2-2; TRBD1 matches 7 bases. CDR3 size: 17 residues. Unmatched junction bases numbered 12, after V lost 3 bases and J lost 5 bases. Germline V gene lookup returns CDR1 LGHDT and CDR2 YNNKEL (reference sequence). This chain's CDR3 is CASSHGQVLGLTGELFF. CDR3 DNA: TGTGCCAGCAGCCACGGACAGGTCCTCGGTCTTACCGGGGAGCTGTTTTTT.

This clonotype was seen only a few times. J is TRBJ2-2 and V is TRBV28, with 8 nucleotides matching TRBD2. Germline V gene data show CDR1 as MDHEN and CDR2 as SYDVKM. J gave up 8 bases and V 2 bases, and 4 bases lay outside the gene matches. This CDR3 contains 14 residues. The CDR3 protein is CASSLLAGGGELFF. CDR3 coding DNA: TGTGCCAGCAGTTTACTAGCGGGCGGAGGGGAGCTGTTTTTT.

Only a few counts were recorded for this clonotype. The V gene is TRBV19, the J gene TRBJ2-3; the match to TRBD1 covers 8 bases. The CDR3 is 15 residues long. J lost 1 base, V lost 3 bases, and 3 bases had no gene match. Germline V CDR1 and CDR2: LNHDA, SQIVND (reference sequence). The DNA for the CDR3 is TGTGCCAGTAGTATGGGGGGACAGGGCACAGATACGCAGTATTTT. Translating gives CASSMGGQGTDTQYF.

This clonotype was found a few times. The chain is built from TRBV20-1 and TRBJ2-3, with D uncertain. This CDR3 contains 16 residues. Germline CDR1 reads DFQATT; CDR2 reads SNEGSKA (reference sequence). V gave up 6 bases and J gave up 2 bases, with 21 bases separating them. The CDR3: CSAYQNSLFSTDTQYF. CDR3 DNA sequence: TGCAGTGCGTACCAGAATTCGCTGTTCTCCACAGATACGCAGTATTTT.

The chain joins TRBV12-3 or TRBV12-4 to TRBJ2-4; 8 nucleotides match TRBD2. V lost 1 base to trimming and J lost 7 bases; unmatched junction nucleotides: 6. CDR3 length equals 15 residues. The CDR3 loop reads CASSLGGASGNIQYF. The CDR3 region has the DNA TGTGCCAGCAGTTTAGGGGGGGCTAGCGGGAACATTCAGTACTTC.

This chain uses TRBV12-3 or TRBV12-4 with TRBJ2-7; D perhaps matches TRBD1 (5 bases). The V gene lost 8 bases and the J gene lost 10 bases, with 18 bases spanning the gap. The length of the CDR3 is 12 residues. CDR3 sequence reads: CASGADPLAQYF. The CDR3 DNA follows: TGTGCCAGCGGGGCGGACCCCCTCGCTCAGTACTTC.

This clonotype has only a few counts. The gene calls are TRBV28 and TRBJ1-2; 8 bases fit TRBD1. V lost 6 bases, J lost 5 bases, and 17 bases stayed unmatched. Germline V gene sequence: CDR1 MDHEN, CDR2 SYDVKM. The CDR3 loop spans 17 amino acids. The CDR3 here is CASSSGGGSGQAYGYTF. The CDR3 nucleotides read TGTGCCAGCAGCTCCGGTGGCGGGTCGGGACAGGCATATGGCTACACCTTC.

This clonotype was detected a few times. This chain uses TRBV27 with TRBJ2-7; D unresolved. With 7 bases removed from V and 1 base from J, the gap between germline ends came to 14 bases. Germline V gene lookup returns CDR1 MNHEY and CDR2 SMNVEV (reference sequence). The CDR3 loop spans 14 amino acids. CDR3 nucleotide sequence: TGTGCCAGCAATGCGCTCGGCAGTTCCTACGAGCAGTACTTC. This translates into CASNALGSSYEQYF.

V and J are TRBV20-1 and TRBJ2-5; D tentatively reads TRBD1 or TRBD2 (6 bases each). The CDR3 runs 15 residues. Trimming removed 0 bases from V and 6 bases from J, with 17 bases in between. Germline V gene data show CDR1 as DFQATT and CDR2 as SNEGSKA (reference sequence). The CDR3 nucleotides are TGCAGTGCTAGAGATCGTAAGGGGGGCCAGAAGACCCAGTACTTC. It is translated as CSARDRKGGQKTQYF.

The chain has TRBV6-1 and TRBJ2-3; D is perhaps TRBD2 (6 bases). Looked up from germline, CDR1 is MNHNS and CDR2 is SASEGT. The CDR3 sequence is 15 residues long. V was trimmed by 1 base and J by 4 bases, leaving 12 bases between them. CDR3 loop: CASSEEGRRADTQYF. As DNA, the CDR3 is TGTGCCAGCAGTGAAGAGGGTCGGAGGGCAGATACGCAGTATTTT.

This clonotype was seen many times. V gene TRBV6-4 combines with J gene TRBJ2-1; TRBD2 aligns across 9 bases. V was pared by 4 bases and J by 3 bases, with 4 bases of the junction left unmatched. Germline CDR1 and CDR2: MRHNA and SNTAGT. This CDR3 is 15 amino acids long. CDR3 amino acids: CASSVGAGGYNEQFF. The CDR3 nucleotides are TGTGCCAGCAGTGTGGGAGCGGGAGGCTACAATGAGCAGTTCTTC.

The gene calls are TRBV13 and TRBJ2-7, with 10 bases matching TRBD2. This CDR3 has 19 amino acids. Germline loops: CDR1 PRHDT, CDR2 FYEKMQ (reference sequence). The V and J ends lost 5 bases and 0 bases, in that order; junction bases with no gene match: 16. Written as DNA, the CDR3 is TGTGCCAGCAGCGGAAAGAGCCCCCGAACTAGCGGGGACTCCTACGAGCAGTACTTC. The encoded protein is CASSGKSPRTSGDSYEQYF.

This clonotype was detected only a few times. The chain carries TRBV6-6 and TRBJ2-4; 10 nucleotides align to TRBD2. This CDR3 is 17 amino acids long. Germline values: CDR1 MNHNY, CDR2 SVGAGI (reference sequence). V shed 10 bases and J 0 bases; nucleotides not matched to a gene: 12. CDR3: CATQTRTSGLAKNIQYF. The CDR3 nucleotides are TGTGCCACCCAAACCCGGACTAGCGGACTAGCCAAAAACATTCAGTACTTC.

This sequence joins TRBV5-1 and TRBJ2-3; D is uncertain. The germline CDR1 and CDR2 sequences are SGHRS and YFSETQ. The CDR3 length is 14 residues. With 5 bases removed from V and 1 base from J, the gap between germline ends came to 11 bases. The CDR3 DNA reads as TGCGCCAGCAGTCTCCAACTCCGCACAGATACGCAGTATTTT. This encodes CASSLQLRTDTQYF.

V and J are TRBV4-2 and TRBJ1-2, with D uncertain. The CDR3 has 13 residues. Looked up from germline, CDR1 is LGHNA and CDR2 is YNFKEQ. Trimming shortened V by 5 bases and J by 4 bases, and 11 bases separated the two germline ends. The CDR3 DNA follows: TGTGCCAGCAGCGGGAAGGTACGCTATGGCTACACCTTC. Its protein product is CASSGKVRYGYTF.

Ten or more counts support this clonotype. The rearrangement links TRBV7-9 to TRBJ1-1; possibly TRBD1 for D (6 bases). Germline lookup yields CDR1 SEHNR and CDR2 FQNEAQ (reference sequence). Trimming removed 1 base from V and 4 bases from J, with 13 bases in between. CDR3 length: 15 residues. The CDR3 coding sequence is TGTGCCAGCAGCTTAGTAACAGGGCCTAGCACTGAAGCTTTCTTT. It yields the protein CASSLVTGPSTEAFF.

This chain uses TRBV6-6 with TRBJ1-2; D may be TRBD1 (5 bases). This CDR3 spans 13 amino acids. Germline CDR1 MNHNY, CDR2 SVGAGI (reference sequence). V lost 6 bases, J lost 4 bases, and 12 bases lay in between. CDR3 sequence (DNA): TGTGCCAGCAGCCGAGGGGAGAGCTATGGCTACACCTTC. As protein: CASSRGESYGYTF.

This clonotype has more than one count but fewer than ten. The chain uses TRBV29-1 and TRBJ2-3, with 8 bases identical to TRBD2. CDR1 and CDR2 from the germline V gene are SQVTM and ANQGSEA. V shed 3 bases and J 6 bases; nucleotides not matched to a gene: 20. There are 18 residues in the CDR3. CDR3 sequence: CSVERLRGSGAGGDTQYF. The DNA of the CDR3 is TGCAGCGTTGAGCGATTGAGGGGAAGCGGGGCGGGGGGCGATACGCAGTATTTT.

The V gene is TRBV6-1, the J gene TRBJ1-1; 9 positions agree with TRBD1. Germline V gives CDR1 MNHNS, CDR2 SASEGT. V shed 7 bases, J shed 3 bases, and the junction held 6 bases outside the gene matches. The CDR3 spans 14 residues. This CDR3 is CASITGGLDTEAFF. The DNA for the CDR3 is TGTGCCAGCATCACAGGGGGCTTGGACACTGAAGCTTTCTTT.

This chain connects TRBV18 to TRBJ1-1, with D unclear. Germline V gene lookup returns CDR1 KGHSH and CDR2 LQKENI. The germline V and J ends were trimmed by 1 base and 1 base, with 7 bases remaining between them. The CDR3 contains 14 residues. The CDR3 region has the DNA TGTGCCAGCTCACCACAGGAGCAGAACACTGAAGCTTTCTTT. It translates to CASSPQEQNTEAFF.

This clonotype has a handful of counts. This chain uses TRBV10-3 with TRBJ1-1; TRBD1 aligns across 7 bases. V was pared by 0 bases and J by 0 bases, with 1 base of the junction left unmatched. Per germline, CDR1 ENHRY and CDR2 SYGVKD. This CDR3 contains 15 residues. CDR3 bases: TGTGCCATCAGTGAGTCGGGGACAGTGAACACTGAAGCTTTCTTT. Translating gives CAISESGTVNTEAFF.

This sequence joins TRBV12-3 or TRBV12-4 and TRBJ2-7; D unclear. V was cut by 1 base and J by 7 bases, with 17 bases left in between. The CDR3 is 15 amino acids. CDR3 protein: CASSLVVGSPKEQYF. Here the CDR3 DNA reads TGTGCCAGCAGTTTAGTGGTAGGTTCCCCTAAGGAGCAGTACTTC.

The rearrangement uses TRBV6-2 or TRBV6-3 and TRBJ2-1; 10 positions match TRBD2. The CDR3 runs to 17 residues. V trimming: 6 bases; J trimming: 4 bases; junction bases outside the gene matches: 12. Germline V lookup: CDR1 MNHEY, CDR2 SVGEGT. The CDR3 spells CASSHRPSGRGYNEQFF. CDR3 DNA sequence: TGTGCCAGCAGCCATCGCCCAAGCGGGAGGGGATACAATGAGCAGTTCTTC.

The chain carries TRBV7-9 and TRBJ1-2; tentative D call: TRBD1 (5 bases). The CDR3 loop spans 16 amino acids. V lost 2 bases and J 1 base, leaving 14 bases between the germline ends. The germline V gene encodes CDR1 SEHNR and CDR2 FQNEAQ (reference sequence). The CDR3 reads CASSLLGQGLNYGYTF. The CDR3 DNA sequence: TGTGCCAGCAGCTTACTGGGGCAGGGCCTTAACTATGGCTACACCTTC. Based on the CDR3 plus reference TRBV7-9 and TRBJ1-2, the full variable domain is DTGVSQNPRHKITKRGQNVTFRCDPISEHNRLYWYRQTLGQGPEFLTYFQNEAQLEKSRLLSDRFSAERPKGSFSTLEIQRTEQGDSAMYLCASSLLGQGLNYGYTFGSGTRLTVV.

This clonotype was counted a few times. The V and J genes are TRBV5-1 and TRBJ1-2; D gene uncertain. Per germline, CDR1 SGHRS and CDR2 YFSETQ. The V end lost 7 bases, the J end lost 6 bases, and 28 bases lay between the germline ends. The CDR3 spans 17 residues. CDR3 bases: TGCGCCAGCTCACTCCTCGCCCTGGGTCGGAAAGATGATGGCTACACCTTC. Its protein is CASSLLALGRKDDGYTF.

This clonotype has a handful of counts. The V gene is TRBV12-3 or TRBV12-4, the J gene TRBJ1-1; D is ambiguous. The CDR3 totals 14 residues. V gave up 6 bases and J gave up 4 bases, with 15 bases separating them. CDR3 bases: TGTGCCAGCAGCTGGGGAAGCGAGGGCACTGAAGCTTTCTTT. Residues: CASSWGSEGTEAFF.

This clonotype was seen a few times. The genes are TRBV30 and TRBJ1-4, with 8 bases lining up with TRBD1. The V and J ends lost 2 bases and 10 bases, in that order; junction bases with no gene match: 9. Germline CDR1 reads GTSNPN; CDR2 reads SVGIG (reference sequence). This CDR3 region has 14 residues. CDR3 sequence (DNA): TGTGCCTGGAGTCCCTCGGGACAGGAAGCAAAACTGTTTTTT. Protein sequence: CAWSPSGQEAKLFF.